Each of the 18 T cell receptor beta chains below was sequenced from the same sample in a study of T cells of healthy individuals (dated by TCRdb to 2016 to 2019). The method behind the library was 5' RACE. Instrument on record: Illumina MiSeq. In-frame beta chains were kept once TCRdb had trimmed the public reads at Q25 with fastp and called clones with MiXCR. Each record represents a unique CDR3 protein, reported with the most common genes and DNA among its rows. The sample table lists about 41,000 distinct CDR3 sequences, about 4.2% of them with a count of one. In total, the top ten clones hold 7% to 10% of the sample. These receptors were taken from a human donor in good health.

Within the sample, this clonotype is medium-sized (0.01 to 0.1%). The chain uses TRBV6-2 or TRBV6-3 and TRBJ1-5; 7 nucleotides line up with TRBD1. Germline V CDR1 and CDR2: MNHEY, SVGEGT. Trimming took 4 bases from V and 3 from J; bases not matched to a gene: 24. The CDR3 runs 21 residues. In DNA, the CDR3 is TGTGCCAGCAGTTTGTTCTTTGAGGCCTGGACAAAAGACAGGGACAATCAGCCCCAGCATTTT. This gives the protein CASSLFFEAWTKDRDNQPQHF.

This clonotype was seen ten or more times. The chain has TRBV11-2 and TRBJ2-7; D possibly corresponds to TRBD2 (6 bases). Between the trimmed V and J ends, which lost 1 base and 6 bases, there was a span of 10 bases. The CDR3 totals 13 residues. Germline V gene data show CDR1 as SGHAT and CDR2 as FQNNGV. The CDR3 DNA follows: TGTGCCAGCAGCTTAGGGAGGGGTGGCGAGCAGTACTTC. Protein: CASSLGRGGEQYF.

The chain carries TRBV3-1 and TRBJ2-7; TRBD2 matches at 15 bases. The CDR3 consists of 15 residues. V trimming: 4 bases; J trimming: 2 bases; junction bases outside the gene matches: 0. Germline V CDR1 and CDR2: LGHDT, YNNKEL (reference sequence). As DNA, the CDR3 is TGTGCCAGCAGCCGGACTAGCGGGGGGGCCTACGAGCAGTACTTC. It yields the protein CASSRTSGGAYEQYF.

This clonotype was observed at least ten times. The chain has TRBV30 and TRBJ1-1; D is undetermined. This CDR3 is built from 13 residues. The germline gives CDR1 GTSNPN, CDR2 SVGIG (reference sequence). V was cut by 3 bases and J by 11 bases, with 19 bases left in between. The CDR3 region is CAWRTRASSRAFF. DNA of the CDR3: TGTGCCTGGAGGACACGGGCTTCTAGTCGGGCTTTCTTT. Full variable domain (rest looked up from reference TRBV30 and TRBJ1-1): SQTIHQWPATLVQPVGSPLSLECTVEGTSNPNLYWYRQAAGRGLQLLFYSVGIGQISSEVPQNLSASRPQDRQFILSSKKLLLSDSGFYLCAWRTRASSRAFFGQGTRLTVV.

In its sample, this clonotype was seen many times. V usage is TRBV7-9 and J usage is TRBJ2-1, with TRBD1 matching over 10 bases. This CDR3 has 14 amino acids. The V gene end was trimmed by 5 bases and the J gene end by 6 bases; junction bases not matched to a gene: 4. CDR1 is SEHNR and CDR2 is FQNEAQ in the germline V gene (reference sequence). The chain's CDR3 is CASSPGTGANEQFF. CDR3 DNA: TGTGCCAGCAGCCCCGGGACAGGGGCCAATGAGCAGTTCTTC.

This clonotype occurred many times. The V call is TRBV7-9, the J call TRBJ2-1; 7 bases align to TRBD2. The ends lost 1 base at V and 9 bases at J; junction bases unmatched: 9. The germline CDR1 and CDR2 sequences are SEHNR and FQNEAQ (reference sequence). The length of the CDR3 is 15 residues. The CDR3 here is CASSLVGLAVGEQFF. For the CDR3, the DNA is TGTGCCAGCAGCTTAGTTGGGCTAGCGGTTGGTGAGCAGTTCTTC.

This clonotype was found many times. The chain employs TRBV6-1 and TRBJ1-2; the match to TRBD1 covers 9 bases. The CDR3 runs 16 residues. Germline V CDR1 and CDR2: MNHNS, SASEGT. After removal of 1 base from V and 3 bases from J, the junction contained 6 bases not matched to a gene. This CDR3 reads CASSEGDGTGYYGYTF. CDR3 nucleotides: TGTGCCAGCAGTGAAGGGGACGGGACAGGGTACTATGGCTACACCTTC.

This clonotype has more than one count but fewer than ten. This chain connects TRBV20-1 to TRBJ2-5, with 8 nucleotides matching TRBD2. Germline values: CDR1 DFQATT, CDR2 SNEGSKA (reference sequence). The CDR3 consists of 15 residues. Trimming took 1 base from V and 5 from J; bases not matched to a gene: 9. CDR3 DNA sequence: TGCAGTGCTAGAGGGATACGGGGGGGGCTGGAGACCCAGTACTTC. Translated, it gives CSARGIRGGLETQYF.

In its sample, this clonotype was seen a few times. The J gene is TRBJ2-7, the V gene TRBV7-6; 11 nucleotides agree with TRBD1. V lost 5 bases and J lost 3; bases outside the gene matches: 12. The CDR3 contains 17 residues. Germline-derived CDR1 and CDR2 are SGHVS and FNYEAQ. CDR3 bases: TGTGCCAGCAGCCCAGGATCCGGGACAGGGGGATACTACGAGCAGTACTTC. Amino acids: CASSPGSGTGGYYEQYF.

The V and J genes are TRBV14 and TRBJ1-1; D uncertain. Germline V gene data show CDR1 as SGHDN and CDR2 as FVKESK. V was shortened by 1 base and J by 5 bases, with 5 bases between the two germline ends. CDR3 length equals 12 residues. The CDR3 sequence: CASSQGWTEAFF. CDR3 coding DNA: TGTGCCAGCAGCCAAGGATGGACTGAAGCTTTCTTT.

This clonotype was seen repeatedly, ten times or more. This chain connects TRBV20-1 to TRBJ2-5; D is perhaps TRBD2 (7 bases). Germline assignment: CDR1 DFQATT and CDR2 SNEGSKA (reference sequence). The CDR3 loop spans 14 amino acids. V was clipped by 3 bases and J by 3 bases, with 14 bases between them. Here the CDR3 reads CSASSGGPEETQYF. In nucleotides, the CDR3 is TGCAGTGCTAGCTCCGGGGGGCCTGAAGAGACCCAGTACTTC.

The chain links TRBV27 to TRBJ2-2; the D gene could be TRBD1 or TRBD2 (5 bases each). This CDR3 is 16 amino acids long. The germline gives CDR1 MNHEY, CDR2 SMNVEV (reference sequence). Between the trimmed V and J ends, which lost 4 bases and 3 bases, there was a span of 15 bases. The CDR3 region is CASSSLPGTDTGELFF. Written as DNA, the CDR3 is TGTGCCAGCAGTTCCCTACCGGGGACCGACACCGGGGAGCTGTTTTTT.

This clonotype has a count of ten or more. The chain employs TRBV6-2 or TRBV6-3 and TRBJ2-1; D might be TRBD2 (5 bases). Germline CDR1 MNHEY, CDR2 SVGEGT. Trimming stripped 2 bases from V and 14 bases from J, with 16 bases between. CDR3 size: 13 residues. The CDR3 DNA sequence: TGTGCCAGCAGTTACGAGCCGGAAAGGGAGAAGTTCTTC. It encodes CASSYEPEREKFF.

This clonotype has only a few counts. The gene calls are TRBV20-1 and TRBJ2-7, with TRBD2 matching over 7 bases. Trimming cost V 1 base and J 1 base; bases outside gene matches: 16. Germline CDR1 is DFQATT and CDR2 is SNEGSKA (reference sequence). This CDR3 region has 18 residues. In DNA, the CDR3 is TGCAGTGCTAGAGGCAGGAACCTTTCGGGAGGAGGGTCCTACGAGCAGTACTTC. Translation gives CSARGRNLSGGGSYEQYF.

This clonotype was counted at least ten times. The V and J genes are TRBV28 and TRBJ1-1; 7 bases align to TRBD1. This CDR3 comprises 13 residues. V shed 5 bases, J shed 4 bases, and the junction held 4 bases outside the gene matches. From germline, CDR1 is MDHEN and CDR2 SYDVKM. For the CDR3, the DNA is TGTGCCAGCAGTCTGGGACAGCGCACTGAAGCTTTCTTT. This translates into CASSLGQRTEAFF.

CDR3 coding DNA: TGTGCCAGCAGTTGGGACAAAAACTATGGCTACACCTTC. Its protein is CASSWDKNYGYTF. V and J are TRBV27 and TRBJ1-2; weak D call: TRBD1 (6 bases). The germline V gene encodes CDR1 MNHEY and CDR2 SMNVEV (reference sequence). The CDR3 covers 13 residues. V shed 4 bases and J shed 2 bases, with 8 bases lying between them.

This clonotype showed up many times. V gene TRBV3-1 combines with J gene TRBJ2-1; no clear D gene. The CDR3 is 15 residues long. Germline lookup yields CDR1 LGHDT and CDR2 YNNKEL (reference sequence). V shed 2 bases and J shed 6 bases, with 14 bases lying between them. The CDR3 here is CASSQLGLGVNEQFF. The CDR3 bases are TGTGCCAGCAGCCAACTCGGGCTTGGAGTCAATGAGCAGTTCTTC.

This clonotype has a count of ten or more. The gene calls are TRBV2 and TRBJ2-7; 8 positions match TRBD1. Germline assignment: CDR1 SNHLY and CDR2 FYNNEI. The CDR3 extends over 15 amino acids. V lost 6 bases to trimming and J lost 0 bases; unmatched junction nucleotides: 7. CDR3 protein: CASSLQGGLSYEQYF. The CDR3 coding sequence is TGTGCCAGCAGCTTACAGGGGGGACTCTCCTACGAGCAGTACTTC.